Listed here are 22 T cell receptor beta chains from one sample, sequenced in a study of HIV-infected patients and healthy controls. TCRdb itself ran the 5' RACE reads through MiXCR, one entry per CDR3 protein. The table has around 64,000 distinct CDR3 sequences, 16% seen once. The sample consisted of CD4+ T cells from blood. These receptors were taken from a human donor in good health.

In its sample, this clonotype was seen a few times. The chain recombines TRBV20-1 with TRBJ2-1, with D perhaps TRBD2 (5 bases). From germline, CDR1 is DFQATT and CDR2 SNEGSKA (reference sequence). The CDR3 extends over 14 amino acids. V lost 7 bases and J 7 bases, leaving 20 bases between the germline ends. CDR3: CSVARAVGGNEQFF. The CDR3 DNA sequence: TGCAGTGTTGCGCGAGCGGTTGGTGGTAATGAGCAGTTCTTC.

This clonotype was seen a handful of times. CDR3 protein: CASSRDRDQEKLFF. The DNA of the CDR3 is TGTGCCAGCTCACGGGACAGGGACCAGGAAAAACTGTTTTTT. The rearrangement links TRBV18 to TRBJ1-4; TRBD1 agrees at 9 bases. Germline values: CDR1 KGHSH, CDR2 LQKENI. The CDR3 loop spans 14 amino acids. V lost 4 bases, J lost 8 bases, and 5 bases stayed unmatched.

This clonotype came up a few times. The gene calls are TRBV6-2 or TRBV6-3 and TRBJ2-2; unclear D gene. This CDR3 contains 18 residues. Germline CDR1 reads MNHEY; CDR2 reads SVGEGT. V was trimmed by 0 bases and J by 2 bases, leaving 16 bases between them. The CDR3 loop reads CASSYSIRELLNTGELFF. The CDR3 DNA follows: TGTGCCAGCAGTTACTCGATCCGAGAGTTGCTCAACACCGGGGAGCTGTTTTTT.

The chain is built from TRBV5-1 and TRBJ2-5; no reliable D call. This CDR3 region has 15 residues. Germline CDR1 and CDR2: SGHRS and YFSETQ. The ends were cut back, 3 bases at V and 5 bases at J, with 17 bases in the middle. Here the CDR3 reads CASSSRTQPWETQYF. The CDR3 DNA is TGCGCCAGCAGCTCGCGGACGCAACCCTGGGAGACCCAGTACTTC.

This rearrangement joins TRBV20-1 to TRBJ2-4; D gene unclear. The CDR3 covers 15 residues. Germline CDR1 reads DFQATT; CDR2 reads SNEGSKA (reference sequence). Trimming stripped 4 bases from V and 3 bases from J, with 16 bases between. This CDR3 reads CSAKRPLPFKNIQYF. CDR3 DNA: TGCAGTGCTAAGAGACCATTACCCTTCAAAAACATTCAGTACTTC.

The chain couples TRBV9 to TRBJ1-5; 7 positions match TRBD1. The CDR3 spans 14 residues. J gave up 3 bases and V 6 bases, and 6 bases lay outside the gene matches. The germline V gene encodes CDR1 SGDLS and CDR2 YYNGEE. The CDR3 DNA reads TGTGCCAGCAACAAACAGGGGAACAATCAGCCCCAGCATTTT. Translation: CASNKQGNNQPQHF.

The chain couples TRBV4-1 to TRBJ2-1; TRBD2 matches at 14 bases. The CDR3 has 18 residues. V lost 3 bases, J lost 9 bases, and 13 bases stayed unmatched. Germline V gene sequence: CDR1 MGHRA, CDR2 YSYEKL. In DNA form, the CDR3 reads TGCGCCAGCAGCCAGAAGGGGGCGGGGACTAGCGGGAGTAGTGAGCAGTTCTTC. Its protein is CASSQKGAGTSGSSEQFF.

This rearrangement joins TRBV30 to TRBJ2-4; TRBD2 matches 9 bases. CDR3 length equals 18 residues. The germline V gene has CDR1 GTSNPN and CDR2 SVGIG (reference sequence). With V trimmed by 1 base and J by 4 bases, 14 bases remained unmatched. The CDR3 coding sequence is TGTGCCTGGAGTGAACTGACTAGCGGAGGCAGCCTAAAAAACATTCAGTACTTC. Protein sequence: CAWSELTSGGSLKNIQYF.

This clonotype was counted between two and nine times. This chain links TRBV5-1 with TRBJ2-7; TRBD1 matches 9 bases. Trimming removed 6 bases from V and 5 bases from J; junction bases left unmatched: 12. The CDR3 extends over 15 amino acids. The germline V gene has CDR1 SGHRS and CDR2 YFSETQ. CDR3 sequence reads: CASTYSGTGTNEQYF. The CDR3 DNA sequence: TGCGCCAGCACCTATTCCGGGACAGGGACCAACGAGCAGTACTTC.

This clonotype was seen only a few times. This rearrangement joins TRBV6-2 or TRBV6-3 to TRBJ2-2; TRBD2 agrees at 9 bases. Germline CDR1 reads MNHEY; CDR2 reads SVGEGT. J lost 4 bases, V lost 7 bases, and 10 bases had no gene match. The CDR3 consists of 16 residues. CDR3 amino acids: CASKNGGRATTGELFF. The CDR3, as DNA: TGTGCCAGCAAGAACGGCGGGAGGGCCACCACCGGGGAGCTGTTTTTT.

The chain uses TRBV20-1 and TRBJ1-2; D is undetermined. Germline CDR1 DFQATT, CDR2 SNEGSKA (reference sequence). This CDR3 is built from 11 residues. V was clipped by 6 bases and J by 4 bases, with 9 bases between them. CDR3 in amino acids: CSAPLSYGYTF. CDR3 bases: TGCAGTGCCCCTCTCAGCTATGGCTACACCTTC.

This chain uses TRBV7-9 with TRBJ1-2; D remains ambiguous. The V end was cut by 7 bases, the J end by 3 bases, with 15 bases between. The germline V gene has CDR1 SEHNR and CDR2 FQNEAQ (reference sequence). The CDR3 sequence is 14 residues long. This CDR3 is CASTSTDADYGYTF. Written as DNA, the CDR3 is TGTGCCAGCACCTCGACGGACGCAGACTATGGCTACACCTTC.

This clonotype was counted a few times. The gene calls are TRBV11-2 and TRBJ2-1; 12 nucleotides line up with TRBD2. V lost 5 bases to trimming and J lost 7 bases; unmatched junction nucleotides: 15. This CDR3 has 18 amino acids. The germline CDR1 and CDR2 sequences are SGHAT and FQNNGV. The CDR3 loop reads CASSPGGLAGGSLNEQFF. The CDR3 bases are TGTGCCAGCAGCCCAGGGGGCCTAGCGGGAGGGTCTTTGAATGAGCAGTTCTTC.

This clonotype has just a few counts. The CDR3 loop is CASRRTVSGANVLTF. The DNA for the CDR3 is TGTGCCAGCAGGAGGACGGTCTCTGGGGCCAACGTCCTGACTTTC. This chain connects TRBV7-9 to TRBJ2-6; D gene ambiguous. The V gene's germline CDR1 is SEHNR and CDR2 FQNEAQ (reference sequence). Trimming removed 6 bases at V and 0 bases at J, with 9 bases between. The CDR3 covers 15 residues.

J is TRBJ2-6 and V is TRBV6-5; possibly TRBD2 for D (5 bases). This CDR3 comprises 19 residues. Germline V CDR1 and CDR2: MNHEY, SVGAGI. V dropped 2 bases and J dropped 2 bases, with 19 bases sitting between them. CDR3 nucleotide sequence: TGTGCCAGCAGTTACGCCAGGTTGGACCAGCGGCCTGGGGCCAACGTCCTGACTTTC. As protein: CASSYARLDQRPGANVLTF.

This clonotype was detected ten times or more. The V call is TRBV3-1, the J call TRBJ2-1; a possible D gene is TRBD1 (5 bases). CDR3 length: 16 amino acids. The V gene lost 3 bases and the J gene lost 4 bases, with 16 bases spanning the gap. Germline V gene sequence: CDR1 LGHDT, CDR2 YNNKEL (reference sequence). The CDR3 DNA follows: TGTGCCAGCAGCCAGAATGACAGTCCCCTTTACAATGAGCAGTTCTTC. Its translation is CASSQNDSPLYNEQFF.

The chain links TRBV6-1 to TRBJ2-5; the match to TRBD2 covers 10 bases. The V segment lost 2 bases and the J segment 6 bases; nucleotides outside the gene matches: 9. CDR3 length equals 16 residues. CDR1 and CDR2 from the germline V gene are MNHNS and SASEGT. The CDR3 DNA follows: TGTGCCAGCAGTGAAATCGGGGCTAGCGGGGGACAGACCCAGTACTTC. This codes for CASSEIGASGGQTQYF.

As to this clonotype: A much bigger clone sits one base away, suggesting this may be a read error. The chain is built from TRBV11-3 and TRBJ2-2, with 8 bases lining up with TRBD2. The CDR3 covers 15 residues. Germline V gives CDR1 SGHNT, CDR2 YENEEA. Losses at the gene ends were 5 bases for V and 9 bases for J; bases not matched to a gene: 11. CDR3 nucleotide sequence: TGTGCCAGCAGCCTTCTGAGCGGGGGTTCCTGGGAGCTGTTTTTT. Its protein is CASSLLSGGSWELFF. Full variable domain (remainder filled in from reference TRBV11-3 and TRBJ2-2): EAGVVQSPRYKIIEKKQPVAFWCNPISGHNTLYWYLQNLGQGPELLIRYENEEAVDDSQLPKDRFSAERLKGVDSTLKIQPAELGDSAVYLCASSLLSGGSWELFFGEGSRLTVL.

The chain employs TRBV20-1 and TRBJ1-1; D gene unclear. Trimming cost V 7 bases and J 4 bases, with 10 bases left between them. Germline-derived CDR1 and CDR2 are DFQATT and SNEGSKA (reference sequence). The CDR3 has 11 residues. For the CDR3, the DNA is TGCAGTGGGAGATTGGGCACTGAAGCTTTCTTT. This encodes CSGRLGTEAFF.

CDR3: CARGGGSGANVLTF. CDR3 DNA sequence: TGTGCCAGGGGGGGTGGCTCTGGGGCCAACGTCCTGACTTTC. This chain joins TRBV7-2 and TRBJ2-6, with D perhaps matching TRBD2 (6 bases). CDR1 is SGHTA, CDR2 FQGNSA, per germline. The CDR3 covers 14 residues. V was trimmed by 9 bases and J by 0 bases, leaving 9 bases between them.

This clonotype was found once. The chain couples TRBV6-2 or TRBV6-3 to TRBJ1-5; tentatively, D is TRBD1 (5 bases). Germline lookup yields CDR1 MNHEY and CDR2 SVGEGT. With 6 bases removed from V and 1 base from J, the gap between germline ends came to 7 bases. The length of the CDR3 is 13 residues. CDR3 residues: CASRPGSNQPQHF. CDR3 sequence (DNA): TGTGCCAGCAGACCAGGGAGCAATCAGCCCCAGCATTTT.

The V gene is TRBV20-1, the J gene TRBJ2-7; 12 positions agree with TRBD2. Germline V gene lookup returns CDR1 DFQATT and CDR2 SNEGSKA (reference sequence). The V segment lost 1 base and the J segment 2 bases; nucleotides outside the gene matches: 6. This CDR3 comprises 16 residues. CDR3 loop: CSARAPRLAGAYEQYF. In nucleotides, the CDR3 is TGCAGTGCTAGAGCCCCAAGACTAGCGGGGGCCTACGAGCAGTACTTC.